These 29 T cell receptor beta chains were sequenced from one sample in a study of blood T cell repertoires in COVID-19 (TCRdb year 2020). Library creation used the immunoSEQ multiplex PCR assay. TCRdb stores this immuneACCESS table with in-frame sequences only. Part of the clones is absent; in the studies checked, under half of the shortfall reflects unresolved V genes, and no reason is known for the rest. This sample holds some 270,000 clones; roughly 86% were observed only once. The ten largest clones capture about 10% of the sample. Input material: peripheral blood. Receptors were obtained from a man between 40 and 49 years old with active or convalescent COVID-19.

This chain connects TRBV3-1 (or the pseudogene TRBV3-2) to TRBJ1-1; TRBD1 aligns across 7 bases. Per germline, CDR1 LGHDT and CDR2 YNNKEL (reference sequence). V lost 0 bases to trimming and J lost 4 bases; unmatched junction nucleotides: 5. The CDR3 sequence is 15 residues long. This chain's CDR3 is CASSQDNRDSTEAFF. The CDR3 DNA reads as TGTGCCAGCAGCCAAGATAACAGGGACAGCACTGAAGCTTTCTTT.

The chain uses TRBV10-1 and TRBJ1-5; no firm D call. V shed 5 bases and J shed 3 bases, with 8 bases lying between them. The CDR3 extends over 13 amino acids. The germline V gene has CDR1 WNHNN and CDR2 SYGVQD (reference sequence). The chain's CDR3 is CASSRDTNQPQHF. The CDR3, as DNA: TGCGCCAGCAGTAGAGACACCAATCAGCCCCAGCATTTT.

The V gene is TRBV7-2, the J gene TRBJ1-2, with D possibly being TRBD1 (5 bases). Germline CDR1 is SGHTA and CDR2 is FQGNSA. The CDR3 is made up of 12 amino acids. V dropped 2 bases and J dropped 7 bases, with 8 bases sitting between them. CDR3 DNA sequence: TGTGCCAGCAGCTTATGGGGCAGTGGCTACACCTTC. This codes for CASSLWGSGYTF.

CDR3 protein: CASSLYVGTDTQYF. DNA of the CDR3: TGTGCCAGCAGCTTATATGTTGGCACAGATACGCAGTATTTT. The chain employs TRBV7-6 and TRBJ2-3; no definite D call. This CDR3 spans 14 amino acids. V gave up 2 bases and J gave up 1 base, with 7 bases separating them. In germline, CDR1 is SGHVS, CDR2 FNYEAQ.

The rearrangement joins TRBV6-5 to TRBJ1-2; 7 positions match TRBD1. V gave up 0 bases and J gave up 0 bases; unmatched junction bases: 1. The germline V gene encodes CDR1 MNHEY and CDR2 SVGAGI. The CDR3 is made up of 15 amino acids. The CDR3 sequence is CASSYSGTANYGYTF. The CDR3 bases are TGTGCCAGCAGTTACTCGGGGACAGCTAACTATGGCTACACCTTC.

The chain uses TRBV18 and TRBJ1-1; tentative D call: TRBD1 (5 bases). This CDR3 has 15 amino acids. Germline V gene data show CDR1 as KGHSH and CDR2 as LQKENI. Trimming removed 5 bases from V and 3 bases from J, with 16 bases in between. The CDR3 nucleotides are TGTGCCAGCTCATTTCCTCAGGGCGGACACACTGAAGCTTTCTTT. It encodes CASSFPQGGHTEAFF.

This chain links TRBV11-2 with TRBJ1-4; a weak D match, TRBD1 (6 bases). This CDR3 has 15 amino acids. Germline CDR1 reads SGHAT; CDR2 reads FQNNGV. Trimming pared 0 bases from V and 7 bases from J, leaving 12 bases between. In DNA, the CDR3 is TGTGCCAGCAGCTTAGATCTCGGGGGGGCTGAAAAACTGTTTTTT. As protein: CASSLDLGGAEKLFF.

The chain links TRBV28 to TRBJ1-5; the D is unclear. Trimming pared 1 base from V and 0 bases from J, leaving 4 bases between. Germline V gene lookup returns CDR1 MDHEN and CDR2 SYDVKM. This CDR3 is built from 14 residues. CDR3 amino acids: CASSLFYSNQPQHF. The CDR3 nucleotides are TGTGCCAGCAGTTTATTTTATAGCAATCAGCCCCAGCATTTT.

This rearrangement joins TRBV3-1 (or the pseudogene TRBV3-2) to TRBJ2-7; 7 nucleotides match TRBD2. The V gene end was trimmed by 4 bases and the J gene end by 5 bases; junction bases not matched to a gene: 8. Germline values: CDR1 LGHDT, CDR2 YNNKEL (reference sequence). The CDR3 has 14 residues. CDR3 residues: CASSPYGRANEQYF. The DNA of the CDR3 is TGTGCCAGCAGCCCCTATGGGAGGGCGAACGAGCAGTACTTC.

The rearrangement joins TRBV3-1 (or the pseudogene TRBV3-2) to TRBJ2-5, with TRBD1 as a possible D gene (6 bases). V was clipped by 1 base and J by 4 bases, with 13 bases between them. The germline V gene has CDR1 LGHDT and CDR2 YNNKEL (reference sequence). CDR3 length: 15 amino acids. The CDR3 sequence is CASSQGGLVGETQYF. CDR3 coding DNA: TGTGCCAGCAGCCAAGGGGGGCTAGTCGGAGAGACCCAGTACTTC.

The V call is TRBV24-1, the J call TRBJ2-2; TRBD2 matches 14 bases. The CDR3 is made up of 17 amino acids. Germline V lookup: CDR1 KGHDR, CDR2 SFDVKD. The ends lost 10 bases at V and 5 bases at J; junction bases unmatched: 11. The CDR3 sequence: CATQGTGTSGSTGELFF. The CDR3 DNA sequence: TGTGCCACGCAAGGTACAGGGACTAGCGGGAGTACCGGGGAGCTGTTTTTT.

This sequence joins TRBV5-1 and TRBJ2-3; D uncertain. This CDR3 has 15 amino acids. The V and J ends lost 6 bases and 0 bases respectively, with 14 bases between them. Germline V gene data show CDR1 as SGHRS and CDR2 as YFSETQ. In nucleotides, the CDR3 is TGCGCCAGCACCAAGAGCGAAACTAGCACAGATACGCAGTATTTT. Its protein is CASTKSETSTDTQYF.

The chain carries TRBV18 and TRBJ1-4; TRBD1 aligns across 10 bases. V gave up 0 bases and J gave up 5 bases; unmatched junction bases: 0. Germline CDR1 KGHSH, CDR2 LQKENI. The CDR3 totals 15 residues. The CDR3 here is CASSPPGQGNEKLFF. Written as DNA, the CDR3 is TGTGCCAGCTCACCACCGGGACAGGGGAATGAAAAACTGTTTTTT.

V is TRBV24-1 and J is TRBJ1-1, with D unresolved. The V and J ends lost 4 bases and 1 base respectively, with 9 bases between them. The germline CDR1 and CDR2 sequences are KGHDR and SFDVKD. CDR3 length: 14 residues. The CDR3 spells CATSDPGWNTEAFF. The DNA of the CDR3 is TGTGCCACCAGTGACCCAGGATGGAACACTGAAGCTTTCTTT.

The table lists this clone with a few counts. The chain joins TRBV2 to TRBJ2-2, with 8 bases that match TRBD1. V shed 7 bases, J shed 3 bases, and the junction held 7 bases outside the gene matches. The CDR3 length is 15 residues. The germline V gene encodes CDR1 SNHLY and CDR2 FYNNEI. The CDR3 reads CASTRQGIDTGELFF. The CDR3 DNA reads as TGTGCCAGCACCCGACAGGGGATTGACACCGGGGAGCTGTTTTTT.

The rearrangement joins TRBV19 to TRBJ2-1; the D gene is possibly TRBD2 (6 bases). Trimming left V 1 base short and J 9 bases short, with 13 bases between. CDR1 and CDR2 (germline): LNHDA, SQIVND (reference sequence). The CDR3 length is 14 residues. The DNA for the CDR3 is TGTGCCAGTAGTATAGCGGGGGAAGGGGTTGAGCAGTTCTTC. This sequence encodes CASSIAGEGVEQFF.

The CDR3 DNA sequence: TGTGCCAGCAGCGGCGGGGCAGTCTACGAGCAGTACTTC. Protein sequence: CASSGGAVYEQYF. The chain employs TRBV12-3 or TRBV12-4 and TRBJ2-7; perhaps TRBD2 as D (6 bases). The V and J ends lost 6 bases and 3 bases respectively, with 12 bases between them. CDR3 length equals 13 residues.

This clone occurred many times. The junction departs from the called germline gene at one end, perhaps through a read error. This chain connects TRBV13 to TRBJ2-5, with 9 bases matching TRBD1. The CDR3 loop spans 15 amino acids. CDR1 is PRHDT, CDR2 FYEKMQ, per germline (reference sequence). The CDR3 nucleotides are TGTGCCAGCAGCCTTGCTACGGACAGGGGAGAGGCCCAGTACTTC. The encoded protein is CASSLATDRGEAQYF. Full variable domain (missing parts from reference TRBV13 and TRBJ2-5): AAGVIQSPRHLIKEKRETATLKCYPIPRHDTVYWYQQGPGQDPQFLISFYEKMQSDKGSIPDRFSAQQFSDYHSELNMSSLELGDSALYFCASSLATDRGEAQYFGPGTRLLVL.

The V and J genes are TRBV7-2 and TRBJ1-6, with 8 bases aligning to TRBD1. The CDR3 contains 15 residues. Germline CDR1 reads SGHTA; CDR2 reads FQGNSA. V dropped 6 bases and J dropped 6; count of bases not matched to a gene: 7. CDR3 in DNA: TGTGCCAGCAGGAATCAGGGGGCGACTAATTCACCCCTCCACTTT. Translating gives CASRNQGATNSPLHF.

J is TRBJ1-2 and V is TRBV28, with TRBD1 as a possible D gene (5 bases). The CDR3 covers 13 residues. The V gene lost 10 bases and the J gene lost 7 bases, with 19 bases spanning the gap. The germline gives CDR1 MDHEN, CDR2 SYDVKM. This CDR3 is CATQGPPLSGYTF. The CDR3 DNA follows: TGTGCCACCCAGGGCCCTCCCCTTTCTGGCTACACCTTC.

The chain links TRBV19 to TRBJ2-4, with 8 bases that match TRBD2. Germline V gene sequence: CDR1 LNHDA, CDR2 SQIVND (reference sequence). V lost 6 bases and J lost 1; bases outside the gene matches: 2. The CDR3 is 14 residues long. Here the CDR3 DNA reads TGTGCCAGTAGCAGCGGGAGTGCCAAAAACATTCAGTACTTC. Residues: CASSSGSAKNIQYF.

CDR3 loop: CASSSGTSGVQETQYF. As DNA, the CDR3 is TGTGCCAGCAGCTCCGGGACTAGCGGGGTACAAGAGACCCAGTACTTC. J is TRBJ2-5 and V is TRBV5-4; 13 nucleotides line up with TRBD2. CDR3 length: 16 residues. Germline-derived CDR1 and CDR2 are SGHNT and YYREEE (reference sequence). V was clipped by 3 bases and J by 2 bases; unmatched bases: 4.

The genes are TRBV2 and TRBJ1-1; D possibly corresponds to TRBD1 (6 bases). This CDR3 spans 15 amino acids. Trimming cost V 6 bases and J 1 base, with 15 bases left between them. CDR1 SNHLY and CDR2 FYNNEI come from the germline V gene. CDR3 nucleotide sequence: TGTGCCAGCAGGGATACGGGACACCGGAACACTGAAGCTTTCTTT. This codes for CASRDTGHRNTEAFF. The entire variable domain, with the rest obtained from reference TRBV2 and TRBJ1-1, is as follows: EPEVTQTPSHQVTQMGQEVILRCVPISNHLYFYWYRQILGQKVEFLVSFYNNEISEKSEIFDDQFSVERPDGSNFTLKIRSTKLEDSAMYFCASRDTGHRNTEAFFGQGTRLTVV.

This chain joins TRBV6-6 and TRBJ1-2, with 7 bases identical to TRBD1. V shed 8 bases, J shed 6 bases, and the junction held 12 bases outside the gene matches. Germline V gene data show CDR1 as MNHNY and CDR2 as SVGAGI (reference sequence). The CDR3 extends over 14 amino acids. CDR3 amino acids: CASAYGDRADGYTF. CDR3 nucleotide sequence: TGTGCCAGCGCCTATGGGGACAGAGCGGATGGCTACACCTTC.

The genes are TRBV30 and TRBJ1-1; 8 nucleotides align to TRBD1. The CDR3 is 14 residues long. Trimming removed 4 bases from V and 4 bases from J; junction bases left unmatched: 8. Germline CDR1 GTSNPN, CDR2 SVGIG (reference sequence). CDR3 in DNA: TGTGCCTGGACCGACGGAACAGGGGGCACTGAAGCTTTCTTT. As protein: CAWTDGTGGTEAFF.

The CDR3 protein is CASSGRTDTQYF. DNA for the CDR3: TGTGCCAGCAGCGGCCGCACAGATACGCAGTATTTT. The chain links TRBV3-1 (or the pseudogene TRBV3-2) to TRBJ2-3; D not resolved. V was trimmed by 5 bases and J by 1 base, leaving 4 bases between them. CDR1 is LGHDT and CDR2 is YNNKEL in the germline V gene (reference sequence). This CDR3 has 12 amino acids.

The chain recombines TRBV14 with TRBJ1-5, with D unresolved. Trimming took off 0 bases at V and 11 bases at J, with 14 bases between the two ends. Germline CDR1 SGHDN, CDR2 FVKESK. The CDR3 is 14 amino acids. CDR3: CASSQDHGVGAQHF. CDR3 sequence (DNA): TGTGCCAGCAGCCAAGATCACGGGGTTGGGGCCCAGCATTTT. The full variable domain, in which reference TRBV14 and TRBJ1-5 provide the parts outside the CDR3, is EAGVTQFPSHSVIEKGQTVTLRCDPISGHDNLYWYRRVMGKEIKFLLHFVKESKQDESGMPNNRFLAERTGGTYSTLKVQPAELEDSGVYFCASSQDHGVGAQHFGDGTRLSIL.

The rearrangement uses TRBV10-3 and TRBJ2-5, with a possible D match to TRBD2 (6 bases). Germline V CDR1 and CDR2: ENHRY, SYGVKD. The CDR3 runs to 16 residues. Trimming cost V 3 bases and J 0 bases, with 14 bases left between them. CDR3 loop: CAISESGYLYQETQYF. CDR3 bases: TGTGCCATCAGTGAAAGCGGGTACTTGTACCAAGAGACCCAGTACTTC.

This sequence joins TRBV12-3 or TRBV12-4 and TRBJ1-1; D unresolved. The CDR3 loop spans 13 amino acids. Trimming cost V 3 bases and J 1 base, with 6 bases left between them. CDR3 sequence (DNA): TGTGCCAGCAGTTTCAAGAGGAACACTGAAGCTTTCTTT. Its translation is CASSFKRNTEAFF.